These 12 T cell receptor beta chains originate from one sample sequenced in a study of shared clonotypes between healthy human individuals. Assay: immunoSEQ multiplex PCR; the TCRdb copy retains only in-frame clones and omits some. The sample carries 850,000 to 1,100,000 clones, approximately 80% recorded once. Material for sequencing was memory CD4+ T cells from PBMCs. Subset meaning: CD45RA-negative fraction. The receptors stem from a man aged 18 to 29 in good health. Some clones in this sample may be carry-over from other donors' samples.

The CDR3 region has the DNA TGTGCCAGCAGCTCCCTGGGGCTCTACAATGAGCAGTTCTTC. Translated, it gives CASSSLGLYNEQFF. This chain links TRBV7-2 with TRBJ2-1; the D gene is possibly TRBD1 (5 bases). Trimming left V 4 bases short and J 3 bases short, with 10 bases between. Germline CDR1 is SGHTA and CDR2 is FQGNSA. The CDR3 has 14 residues.

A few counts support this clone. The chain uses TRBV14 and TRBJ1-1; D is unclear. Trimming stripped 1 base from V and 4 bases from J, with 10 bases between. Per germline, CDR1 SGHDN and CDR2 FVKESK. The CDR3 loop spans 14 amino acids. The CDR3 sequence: CASSQVPGSTEAFF. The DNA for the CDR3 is TGTGCCAGCAGCCAAGTCCCCGGGAGCACTGAAGCTTTCTTT.

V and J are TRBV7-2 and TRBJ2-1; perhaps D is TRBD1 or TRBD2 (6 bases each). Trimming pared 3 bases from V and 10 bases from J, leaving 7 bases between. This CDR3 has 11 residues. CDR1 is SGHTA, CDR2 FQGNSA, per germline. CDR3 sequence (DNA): TGTGCCAGCAGCTTCGGGGGCGAGCAGTTCTTC. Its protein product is CASSFGGEQFF. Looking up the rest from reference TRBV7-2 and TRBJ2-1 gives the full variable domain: GAGVSQSPSNKVTEKGKDVELRCDPISGHTALYWYRQSLGQGLEFLIYFQGNSAPDKSGLPSDRFSAERTGGSVSTLTIQRTQQEDSAVYLCASSFGGEQFFGPGTRLTVL.

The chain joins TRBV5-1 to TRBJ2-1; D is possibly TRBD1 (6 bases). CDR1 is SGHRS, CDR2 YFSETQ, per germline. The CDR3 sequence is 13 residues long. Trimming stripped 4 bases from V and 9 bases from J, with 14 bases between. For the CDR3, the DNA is TGCGCCAGCAGCGTCGGGACAAGCGGTGAGCAGTTCTTC. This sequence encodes CASSVGTSGEQFF.

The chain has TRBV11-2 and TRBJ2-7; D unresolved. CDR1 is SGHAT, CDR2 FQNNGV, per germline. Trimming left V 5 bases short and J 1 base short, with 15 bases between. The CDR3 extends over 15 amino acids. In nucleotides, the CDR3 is TGTGCCAGCAGCCACTTGGCCCCTAGTTCCTACGAGCAGTACTTC. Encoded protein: CASSHLAPSSYEQYF.

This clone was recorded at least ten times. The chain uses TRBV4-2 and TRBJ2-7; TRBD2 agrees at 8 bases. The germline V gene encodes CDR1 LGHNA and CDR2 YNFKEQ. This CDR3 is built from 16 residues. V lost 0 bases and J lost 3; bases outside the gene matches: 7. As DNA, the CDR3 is TGTGCCAGCAGCCAAGATAGGAGCGGGACTAGCTACGAGCAGTACTTC. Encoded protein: CASSQDRSGTSYEQYF.

The CDR3 loop reads CASARSGLVGNTIYF. The DNA for the CDR3 is TGTGCCAGCGCAAGGTCAGGGCTCGTTGGAAACACCATATATTTT. The J gene is TRBJ1-3, the V gene TRBV6-1, with D maybe TRBD1 (5 bases). V lost 8 bases, J lost 3 bases, and 17 bases lay in between. CDR1 is MNHNS, CDR2 SASEGT, per germline. The CDR3 is made up of 15 amino acids.

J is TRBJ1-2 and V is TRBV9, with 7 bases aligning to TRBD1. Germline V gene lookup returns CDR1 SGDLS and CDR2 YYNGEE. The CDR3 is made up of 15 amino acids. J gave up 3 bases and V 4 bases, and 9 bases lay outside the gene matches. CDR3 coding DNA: TGTGCCAGCAGCACCCGACAGGGTGGAGACTATGGCTACACCTTC. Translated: CASSTRQGGDYGYTF.

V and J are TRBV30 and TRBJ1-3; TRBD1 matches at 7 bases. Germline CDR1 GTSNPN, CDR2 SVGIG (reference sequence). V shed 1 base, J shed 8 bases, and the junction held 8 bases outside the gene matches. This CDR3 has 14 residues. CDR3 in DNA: TGTGCCTGGAGTGAGGGACAGACATCGGACACCATATATTTT. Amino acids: CAWSEGQTSDTIYF. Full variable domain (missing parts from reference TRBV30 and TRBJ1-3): SQTIHQWPATLVQPVGSPLSLECTVEGTSNPNLYWYRQAAGRGLQLLFYSVGIGQISSEVPQNLSASRPQDRQFILSSKKLLLSDSGFYLCAWSEGQTSDTIYFGEGSWLTVV.

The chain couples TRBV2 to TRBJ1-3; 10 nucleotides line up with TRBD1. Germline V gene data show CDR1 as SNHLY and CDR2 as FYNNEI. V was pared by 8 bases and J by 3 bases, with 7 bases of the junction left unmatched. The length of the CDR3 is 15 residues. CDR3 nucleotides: TGTGCCAGCCGGGACAGGGGCATCTTTGGAAACACCATATATTTT. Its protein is CASRDRGIFGNTIYF.

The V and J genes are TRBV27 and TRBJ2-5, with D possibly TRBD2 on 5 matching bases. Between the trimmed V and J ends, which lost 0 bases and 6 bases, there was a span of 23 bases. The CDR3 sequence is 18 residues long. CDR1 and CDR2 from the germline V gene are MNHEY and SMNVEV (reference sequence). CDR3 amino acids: CASSLSGPSAVERKTQYF. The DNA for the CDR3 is TGTGCCAGCAGTTTATCGGGCCCCTCAGCGGTTGAGAGGAAGACCCAGTACTTC.

CDR3 loop: CAWEGSTNEKLFF. CDR3 nucleotides: TGTGCCTGGGAGGGCTCAACTAATGAAAAACTGTTTTTT. This sequence joins TRBV30 and TRBJ1-4, with D unresolved. Germline V gene data show CDR1 as GTSNPN and CDR2 as SVGIG (reference sequence). V was trimmed by 5 bases and J by 0 bases, leaving 7 bases between them. The CDR3 spans 13 residues.